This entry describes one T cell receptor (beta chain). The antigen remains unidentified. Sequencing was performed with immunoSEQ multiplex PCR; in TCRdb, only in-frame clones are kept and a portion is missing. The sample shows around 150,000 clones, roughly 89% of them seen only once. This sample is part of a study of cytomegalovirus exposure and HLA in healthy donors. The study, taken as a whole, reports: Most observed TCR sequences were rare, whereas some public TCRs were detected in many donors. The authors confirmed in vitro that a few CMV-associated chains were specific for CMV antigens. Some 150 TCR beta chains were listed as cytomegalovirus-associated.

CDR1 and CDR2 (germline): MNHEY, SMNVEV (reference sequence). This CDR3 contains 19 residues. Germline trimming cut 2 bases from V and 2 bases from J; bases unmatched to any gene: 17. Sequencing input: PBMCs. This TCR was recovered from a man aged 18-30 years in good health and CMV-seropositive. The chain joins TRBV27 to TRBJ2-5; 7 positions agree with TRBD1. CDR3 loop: CASSLRGGAHTIQQETQYF. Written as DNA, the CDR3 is TGTGCCAGCAGTTTAAGAGGGGGCGCCCACACGATACAACAAGAGACCCAGTACTTC.